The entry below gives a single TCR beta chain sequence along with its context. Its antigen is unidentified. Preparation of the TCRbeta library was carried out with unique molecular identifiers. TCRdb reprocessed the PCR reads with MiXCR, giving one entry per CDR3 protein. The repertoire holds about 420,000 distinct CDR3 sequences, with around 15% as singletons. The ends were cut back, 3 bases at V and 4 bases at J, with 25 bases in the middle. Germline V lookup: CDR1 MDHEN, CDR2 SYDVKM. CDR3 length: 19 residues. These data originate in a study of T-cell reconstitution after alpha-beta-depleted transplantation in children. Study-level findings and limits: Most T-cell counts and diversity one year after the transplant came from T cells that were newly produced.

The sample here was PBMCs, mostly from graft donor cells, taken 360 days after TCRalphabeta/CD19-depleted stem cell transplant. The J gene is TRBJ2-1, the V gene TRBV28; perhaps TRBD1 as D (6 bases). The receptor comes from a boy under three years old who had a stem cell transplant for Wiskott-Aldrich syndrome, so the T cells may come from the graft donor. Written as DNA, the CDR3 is TGTGCCAGCAGTTTGGGGTGGCGCAGGGGCTCGGGATTTTACAATGAGCAGTTCTTC. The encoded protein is CASSLGWRRGSGFYNEQFF. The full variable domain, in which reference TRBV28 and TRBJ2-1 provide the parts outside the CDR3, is DVKVTQSSRYLVKRTGEKVFLECVQDMDHENMFWYRQDPGLGLRLIYFSYDVKMKEKGDIPEGYSVSREKKERFSLILESASTNQTSMYLCASSLGWRRGSGFYNEQFFGPGTRLTVL.